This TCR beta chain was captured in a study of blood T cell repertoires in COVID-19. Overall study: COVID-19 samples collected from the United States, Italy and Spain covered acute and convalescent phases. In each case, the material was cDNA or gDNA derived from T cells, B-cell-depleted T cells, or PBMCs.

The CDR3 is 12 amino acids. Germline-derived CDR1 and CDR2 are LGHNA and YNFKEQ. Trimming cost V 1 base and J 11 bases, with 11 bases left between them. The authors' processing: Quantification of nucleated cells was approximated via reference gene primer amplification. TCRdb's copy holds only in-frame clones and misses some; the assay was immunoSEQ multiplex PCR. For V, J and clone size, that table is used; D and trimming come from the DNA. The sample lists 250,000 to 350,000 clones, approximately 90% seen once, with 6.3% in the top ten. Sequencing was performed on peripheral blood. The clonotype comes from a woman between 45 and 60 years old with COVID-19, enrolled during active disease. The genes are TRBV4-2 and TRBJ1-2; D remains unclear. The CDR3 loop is CASSQAGSQYTF. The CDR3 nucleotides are TGTGCCAGCAGCCAAGCAGGCAGTCAATACACCTTC.